These 32 T cell receptor beta chains share one sample of origin, sequenced in a study of Graves' ophthalmopathy and Graves' hyperthyroidism. Beta-chain TCR CDR3 regions were amplified from RNA transcripts. RT-PCR was first run with HTBI primers, then multiplex PCR in a second round. TCRdb used MiXCR to reprocess the multiplex PCR reads, holding one entry per CDR3 protein. This repertoire shows some 750,000 distinct CDR3 sequences, roughly two fifths found once; its top ten account for approximately 46%. The source material was peripheral blood. These receptors were collected from an adult man with Graves' ophthalmopathy.

About this clonotype itself: A much larger clone sits a single nucleotide away, making a read error possible. The V and J genes are TRBV2 and TRBJ1-2, with 7 bases that match TRBD1. J was trimmed by 1 base and V by 10 bases; bases with no gene match: 9. The CDR3 extends over 14 amino acids. Germline V gene data show CDR1 as SNHLY and CDR2 as FYNNEI. The CDR3 coding sequence is TGTGCCACCAGCAGGGACAGATTTAACTATGGCTACACCTTC. Translating gives CATSRDRFNYGYTF.

This clonotype was detected many times. The J gene is TRBJ1-5, the V gene TRBV10-3, with 7 nucleotides matching TRBD1. This CDR3 region has 14 residues. Per the germline V gene, CDR1 is ENHRY and CDR2 is SYGVKD. V shed 10 bases and J 2 bases; nucleotides not matched to a gene: 8. DNA for the CDR3: TGTGCCAGCAGACGGACAGGCCGCAATCAGCCCCAGCATTTT. Translating it yields CASRRTGRNQPQHF.

As for this clonotype: The conserved phenylalanine or tryptophan normally closing the CDR3 is absent here, so this likely arose from a read error. No DNA is shown, since the ends of the CDR3 on it are uncertain; the CDR3 is the one TCRdb lists. The chain employs TRBV25-1 and TRBJ1-1. Germline values: CDR1 MGHDK, CDR2 SYGVNS. Inclusive of both ends, the CDR3 amounts to 9 amino acids. The CDR3 spells CASSELKHY.

This clonotype was observed a handful of times. The V and J genes are TRBV20-1 and TRBJ2-7; D remains unclear. This CDR3 is built from 13 residues. Looked up from germline, CDR1 is DFQATT and CDR2 is SNEGSKA (reference sequence). Trimming took off 7 bases at V and 4 bases at J, with 17 bases between the two ends. The CDR3 DNA sequence: TGCAGTGGCGAAAGCGAGCAAACTTACGAGCAGTACTTC. It yields the protein CSGESEQTYEQYF.

The rearrangement joins TRBV13 to TRBJ1-1; no clear D. The germline gives CDR1 PRHDT, CDR2 FYEKMQ (reference sequence). The V gene lost 3 bases and the J gene lost 1 base, with 12 bases spanning the gap. This CDR3 is built from 15 residues. As DNA, the CDR3 is TGTGCCAGCAGCTTCCAGCAGACTGGGAACACTGAAGCTTTCTTT. The encoded protein is CASSFQQTGNTEAFF.

In DNA, the CDR3 is TGTGCCAGCAGCCAAGATGCAGGGGGCGCTGGGGCCAACGTCCTGACTTTC. Translating it yields CASSQDAGGAGANVLTF. The chain recombines TRBV2 with TRBJ2-6; TRBD1 matches 8 bases. Germline-derived CDR1 and CDR2 are SNHLY and FYNNEI. Losses at the gene ends were 6 bases for V and 2 bases for J; bases not matched to a gene: 9. This CDR3 is built from 17 residues.

This clonotype turned up a few times. V is TRBV20-1 and J is TRBJ1-2, with 10 nucleotides matching TRBD1. The CDR3 totals 13 residues. Losses at the gene ends were 7 bases for V and 8 bases for J; bases not matched to a gene: 10. The germline gives CDR1 DFQATT, CDR2 SNEGSKA (reference sequence). DNA of the CDR3: TGCAGTGTACCGGGACAGGGGCGTCGGGGCTACACCTTC. Its protein product is CSVPGQGRRGYTF.

The J gene is TRBJ1-5, the V gene TRBV20-1; TRBD1 aligns across 7 bases. Germline CDR1 is DFQATT and CDR2 is SNEGSKA (reference sequence). This CDR3 region has 16 residues. Unmatched junction bases numbered 11, after V lost 0 bases and J lost 6 bases. The CDR3 region is CSARDQQGGYGQPQHF. DNA of the CDR3: TGCAGTGCTAGAGATCAGCAGGGGGGATATGGTCAGCCCCAGCATTTT.

This clonotype was detected only a few times. The chain combines TRBV7-9 with TRBJ1-2, with 9 bases identical to TRBD1. Germline V lookup: CDR1 SEHNR, CDR2 FQNEAQ (reference sequence). The V segment lost 3 bases and the J segment 5 bases; nucleotides outside the gene matches: 7. The CDR3 spans 15 residues. The CDR3: CASSLGTGQGYGYTF. CDR3 nucleotides: TGTGCCAGCAGCTTGGGGACAGGGCAAGGGTATGGCTACACCTTC.

Note on this clonotype: A read error may produce the germline difference seen at one junction end. This chain joins TRBV7-2 and TRBJ1-3; 7 bases agree with TRBD1. The CDR3 loop spans 11 amino acids. Germline V gene sequence: CDR1 SGHTA, CDR2 FQGNSA. CDR3 sequence: CAWSVHGDRHF. DNA of the CDR3: TGTGCCTGGAGTGTACATGGGGACAGACATTTT. The complete variable domain, with remaining parts taken from reference TRBV7-2 and TRBJ1-3, reads GAGVSQSPSNKVTEKGKDVELRCDPISGHTALYWYRQSLGQGLEFLIYFQGNSAPDKSGLPSDRFSAERTGGSVSTLTIQRTQQEDSAVYLCAWSVHGDRHFGEGSWLTVV.

The chain is built from TRBV29-1 and TRBJ2-7; the match to TRBD1 covers 8 bases. CDR3 length equals 13 residues. V lost 7 bases and J lost 7; bases outside the gene matches: 12. Germline V gene data show CDR1 as SQVTM and CDR2 as ANQGSEA. The CDR3 nucleotides are TGCAGCGGGGGGCAGGGGGCTATGAATGAGCAGTACTTC. Encoded protein: CSGGQGAMNEQYF.

The chain links TRBV7-9 to TRBJ1-1, with D possibly matching TRBD1 (5 bases). From germline, CDR1 is SEHNR and CDR2 FQNEAQ (reference sequence). V was trimmed by 0 bases and J by 7 bases, leaving 15 bases between them. The CDR3 spans 15 residues. CDR3 amino acids: CASSLAGVVSSEAFF. As DNA, the CDR3 is TGTGCCAGCAGCTTAGCAGGGGTCGTGTCGAGTGAAGCTTTCTTT.

This chain links TRBV25-1 with TRBJ2-2; TRBD2 matches 12 bases. This CDR3 contains 18 residues. Trimming cost V 6 bases and J 6 bases; bases outside gene matches: 14. Germline values: CDR1 MGHDK, CDR2 SYGVNS. For the CDR3, the DNA is TGTGCCAGCAGCTCCCCGATGACTAGCGGGAGCGGGCCCGGGGAGCTGTTTTTT. This encodes CASSSPMTSGSGPGELFF. Combining the CDR3 with reference TRBV25-1 and TRBJ2-2 gives the whole variable domain EADIYQTPRYLVIGTGKKITLECSQTMGHDKMYWYQQDPGMELHLIHYSYGVNSTEKGDLSSESTVSRIRTEHFPLTLESARPSHTSQYLCASSSPMTSGSGPGELFFGEGSRLTVL.

CDR3 in DNA: TGCAGCGTTATGGGAAATGAAAAACTGTTTTTT. It translates to CSVMGNEKLFF. The chain carries TRBV29-1 and TRBJ1-4; D remains unclear. Germline V gives CDR1 SQVTM, CDR2 ANQGSEA. V lost 5 bases, J lost 5 bases, and 6 bases lay in between. The CDR3 covers 11 residues.

The chain employs TRBV7-9 and TRBJ2-7, with a weak D call TRBD2 (6 bases). Between the trimmed V and J ends, which lost 5 bases and 2 bases, there was a span of 16 bases. This CDR3 is built from 15 residues. Per the germline V gene, CDR1 is SEHNR and CDR2 is FQNEAQ (reference sequence). The CDR3 DNA follows: TGTGCCAGCAGCCTGACTAGTTTGGCCGCCTACGAGCAGTACTTC. This gives the protein CASSLTSLAAYEQYF.

The chain links TRBV15 to TRBJ1-1; 8 positions match TRBD1. V gave up 10 bases and J gave up 4 bases; unmatched junction bases: 14. This CDR3 is 15 amino acids long. In germline, CDR1 is LNHNV, CDR2 YYDKDF (reference sequence). CDR3 DNA: TGTGCCAGCAGTTCAGGGGGCAGCGTGACCACTGAAGCTTTCTTT. Its translation: CASSSGGSVTTEAFF.

To note about this clonotype: The germline gene is not matched at one end of the junction; a read error may be the cause. V gene TRBV7-9 combines with J gene TRBJ2-7, with D tentatively TRBD2 (7 bases). This CDR3 has 14 amino acids. Looked up from germline, CDR1 is SEHNR and CDR2 is FQNEAQ (reference sequence). The CDR3 region is CASSLGVEGGEHNF. The CDR3 DNA reads TGTGCCAGCAGCTTGGGCGTCGAAGGGGGGGAACACAACTTC.

The V call is TRBV19, the J call TRBJ1-5, with a weak D call TRBD1 (5 bases). V shed 6 bases and J shed 13 bases, with 25 bases lying between them. In germline, CDR1 is LNHDA, CDR2 SQIVND (reference sequence). This CDR3 has 15 amino acids. Written as DNA, the CDR3 is TGTGCCAGTAGCAATGGGCAGGGAAACACAGATACGCAGCATTTT. This gives the protein CASSNGQGNTDTQHF.

This clonotype was detected ten times or more. This rearrangement joins TRBV6-5 to TRBJ1-1; no clear D. Germline loops: CDR1 MNHEY, CDR2 SVGAGI. This CDR3 is built from 15 residues. V was shortened by 0 bases and J by 0 bases, with 8 bases between the two germline ends. The CDR3 loop is CASSYSRRMNTEAFF. The DNA of the CDR3 is TGTGCCAGCAGTTACTCGAGGAGAATGAACACTGAAGCTTTCTTT.

This clonotype was observed at least ten times. The chain carries TRBV10-3 and TRBJ2-5, with D uncertain. CDR1 and CDR2 from the germline V gene are ENHRY and SYGVKD. The CDR3 spans 12 residues. The V and J ends lost 2 bases and 5 bases respectively, with 6 bases between them. CDR3 nucleotide sequence: TGTGCCATCAGTGAGGGTCATGAGACCCAGTACTTC. Translated: CAISEGHETQYF.

The table lists this clonotype with many counts. The chain is built from TRBV7-8 and TRBJ1-4; D ambiguous. The CDR3 length is 13 residues. The V gene lost 1 base and the J gene lost 7 bases, with 7 bases spanning the gap. Per the germline V gene, CDR1 is SGHVS and CDR2 is FQNEAQ. This chain's CDR3 is CASSLDTVEKLFF. In DNA form, the CDR3 reads TGTGCCAGCAGCTTAGACACAGTTGAAAAACTGTTTTTT.

The chain links TRBV20-1 to TRBJ1-2, with D perhaps TRBD1 (5 bases). Trimming removed 4 bases at V and 7 bases at J, with 19 bases between. The CDR3 is 14 residues long. Germline CDR1 is DFQATT and CDR2 is SNEGSKA (reference sequence). CDR3 region: CSANLEGVARGYTF. CDR3 nucleotide sequence: TGCAGTGCTAACTTGGAAGGGGTAGCACGTGGCTACACCTTC.

The chain combines TRBV3-1 with TRBJ2-5; 9 bases agree with TRBD2. The trim removed 6 bases at V and 6 bases at J, leaving 8 bases unmatched. CDR3 length: 14 amino acids. Germline V CDR1 and CDR2: LGHDT, YNNKEL (reference sequence). The CDR3 protein is CASSLSGSLQTQYF. The DNA of the CDR3 is TGTGCCAGCAGTCTTAGCGGGAGTTTACAGACCCAGTACTTC.

This rearrangement joins TRBV24-1 to TRBJ1-5; unclear D gene. The V end lost 0 bases, the J end lost 11 bases, and 13 bases lay between the germline ends. The CDR3 contains 14 residues. Germline values: CDR1 KGHDR, CDR2 SFDVKD. The CDR3: CATSDLAEQETQHF. In DNA form, the CDR3 reads TGTGCCACCAGTGATTTGGCAGAACAAGAGACCCAGCATTTT.

The chain carries TRBV2 and TRBJ1-5, with D perhaps matching TRBD1 (6 bases). There are 14 residues in the CDR3. CDR1 and CDR2 (germline): SNHLY, FYNNEI. Trimming shortened V by 5 bases and J by 7 bases, and 15 bases separated the two germline ends. Here the CDR3 reads CASSFAGAKQPQHF. The CDR3 DNA sequence: TGTGCCAGCAGTTTTGCGGGGGCCAAGCAGCCCCAGCATTTT.

This clonotype has ten or more counts. This chain connects TRBV20-1 to TRBJ1-4, with D unresolved. The V gene lost 3 bases and the J gene lost 8 bases, with 13 bases spanning the gap. The germline V gene encodes CDR1 DFQATT and CDR2 SNEGSKA (reference sequence). This CDR3 has 13 residues. The CDR3 loop is CSARSGQREKLFF. The CDR3 nucleotides read TGCAGTGCTAGGTCCGGGCAAAGGGAAAAACTGTTTTTT.

V and J are TRBV25-1 and TRBJ2-2; tentatively, D is TRBD1 (6 bases). Germline V gene sequence: CDR1 MGHDK, CDR2 SYGVNS. The CDR3 contains 13 residues. Trimming removed 7 bases at V and 6 bases at J, with 12 bases between. CDR3 DNA sequence: TGTGCCAGCAATCCCAGGGGCCCCGGGGAGCTGTTTTTT. Amino acids: CASNPRGPGELFF.

There are many counts of this clonotype. V gene TRBV9 combines with J gene TRBJ2-6; D is uncertain. V was cut by 0 bases and J by 2 bases, with 6 bases left in between. Germline V gives CDR1 SGDLS, CDR2 YYNGEE. The CDR3 totals 15 residues. The CDR3 region has the DNA TGTGCCAGCAGCGTAGGGACGACTGGGGCCAACGTCCTGACTTTC. Translation gives CASSVGTTGANVLTF.

The chain carries TRBV25-1 and TRBJ1-1, with 9 nucleotides matching TRBD1. Germline assignment: CDR1 MGHDK and CDR2 SYGVNS. The CDR3 runs to 14 residues. After removal of 3 bases from V and 5 bases from J, the junction contained 4 bases not matched to a gene. The CDR3 DNA reads as TGTGCCAGCAGTGATAGGACAGGGGTGACTGAAGCTTTCTTT. Its protein product is CASSDRTGVTEAFF.

CDR3 nucleotide sequence: TGCAGTGCTAGAGGTCCGGAGAACAATCAGCCCCAGCATTTT. Translated, it gives CSARGPENNQPQHF. The V gene is TRBV20-1, the J gene TRBJ1-5; no definite D call. The V end was cut by 1 base, the J end by 3 bases, with 10 bases between. CDR3 length equals 14 residues. Germline lookup yields CDR1 DFQATT and CDR2 SNEGSKA (reference sequence).

This clonotype appeared a few times. V usage is TRBV6-6 and J usage is TRBJ1-4; the D is unclear. The CDR3 runs 13 residues. The germline V gene has CDR1 MNHNY and CDR2 SVGAGI (reference sequence). Trimming removed 7 bases from V and 4 bases from J, with 10 bases in between. DNA of the CDR3: TGTGCCAGCACCCTTAGCCGTAATGAAAAACTGTTTTTT. Translation: CASTLSRNEKLFF.

The V gene is TRBV24-1, the J gene TRBJ2-1; no firm D call. Trimming removed 7 bases at V and 7 bases at J, with 10 bases between. The germline V gene has CDR1 KGHDR and CDR2 SFDVKD. CDR3 length: 12 residues. Written as DNA, the CDR3 is TGTGCCACCAGCCTACTGGGGAATGAGCAGTTCTTC. Amino acids: CATSLLGNEQFF.